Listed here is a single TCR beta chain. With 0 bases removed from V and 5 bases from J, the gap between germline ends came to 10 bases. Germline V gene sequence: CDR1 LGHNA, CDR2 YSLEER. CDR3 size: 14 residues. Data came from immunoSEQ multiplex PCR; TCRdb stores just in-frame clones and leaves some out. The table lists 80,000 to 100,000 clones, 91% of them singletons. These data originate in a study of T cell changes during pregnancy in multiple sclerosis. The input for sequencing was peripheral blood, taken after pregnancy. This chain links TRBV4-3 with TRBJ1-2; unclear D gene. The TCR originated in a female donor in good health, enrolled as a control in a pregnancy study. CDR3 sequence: CASSQDRSDYGYTF. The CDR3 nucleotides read TGCGCCAGCAGCCAAGACAGATCTGATTATGGCTACACCTTC.